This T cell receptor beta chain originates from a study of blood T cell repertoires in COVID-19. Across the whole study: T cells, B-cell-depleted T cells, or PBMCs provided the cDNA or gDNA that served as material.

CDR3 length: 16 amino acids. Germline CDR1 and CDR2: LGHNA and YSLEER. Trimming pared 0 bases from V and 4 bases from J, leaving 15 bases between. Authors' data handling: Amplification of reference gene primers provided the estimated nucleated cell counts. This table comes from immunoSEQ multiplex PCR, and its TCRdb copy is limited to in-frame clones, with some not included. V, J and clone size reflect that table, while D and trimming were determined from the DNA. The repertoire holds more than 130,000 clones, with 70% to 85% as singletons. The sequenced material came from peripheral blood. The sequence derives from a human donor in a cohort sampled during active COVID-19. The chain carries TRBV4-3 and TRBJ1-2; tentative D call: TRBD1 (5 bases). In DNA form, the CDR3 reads TGCGCCAGCAGCCAAGATGGAGGGTCGGGGGGCTATGGCTACACCTTC. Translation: CASSQDGGSGGYGYTF.